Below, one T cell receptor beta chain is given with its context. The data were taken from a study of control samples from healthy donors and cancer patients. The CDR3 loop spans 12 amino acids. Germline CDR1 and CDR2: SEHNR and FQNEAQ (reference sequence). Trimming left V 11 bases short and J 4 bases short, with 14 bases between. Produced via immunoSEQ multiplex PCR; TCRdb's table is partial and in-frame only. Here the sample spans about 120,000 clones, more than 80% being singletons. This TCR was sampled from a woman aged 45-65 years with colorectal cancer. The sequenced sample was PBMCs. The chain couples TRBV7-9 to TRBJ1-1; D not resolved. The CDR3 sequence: CAGLGAGTEAFF. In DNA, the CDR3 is TGTGCCGGTTTAGGAGCGGGCACTGAAGCTTTCTTT.